Listed here are 27 T cell receptor beta chains from one sample, sequenced in a study of blood T cell repertoires in COVID-19 (dated by TCRdb to between 2020 and 2021). Library generation was performed with the immunoSEQ multiplex PCR assay. Entries here come from immuneACCESS through TCRdb and include only in-frame sequences with V and J called. Some clones fail to appear in such tables; in the studies checked, an unresolved V gene covers under half of the shortfall, and the cause of the remainder is unknown. Counted in this sample were 180,000 or so clones; approximately 90% of them appeared once. Roughly 0.95% of the sample rests with the top ten. The specimen was peripheral blood. The receptors stem from a young man with acute or convalescent COVID-19.

This clone was detected a few times. The chain joins TRBV5-1 to TRBJ1-6; D gene ambiguous. The CDR3 is made up of 14 amino acids. CDR1 is SGHRS and CDR2 is YFSETQ in the germline V gene. Trimming stripped 4 bases from V and 10 bases from J, with 15 bases between. In DNA form, the CDR3 reads TGCGCCAGCAGCCCCGACGGATCAGGATCACCCCTCCACTTT. Encoded protein: CASSPDGSGSPLHF.

This chain joins TRBV19 and TRBJ2-3; 8 nucleotides match TRBD2. The CDR3 extends over 16 amino acids. Trimming removed 6 bases from V and 1 base from J; junction bases left unmatched: 9. Germline V gene lookup returns CDR1 LNHDA and CDR2 SQIVND (reference sequence). The CDR3: CASSPPGTRGTDTQYF. The CDR3, as DNA: TGTGCCAGTAGCCCTCCCGGGACTAGAGGCACAGATACGCAGTATTTT.

The chain employs TRBV28 and TRBJ1-2; no firm D call. The germline CDR1 and CDR2 sequences are MDHEN and SYDVKM. V lost 6 bases and J 7 bases, leaving 18 bases between the germline ends. The CDR3 sequence is 14 residues long. The CDR3 loop is CASRGGGRLGGYTF. The CDR3, as DNA: TGTGCCAGCAGGGGTGGCGGTAGGTTGGGTGGCTACACCTTC.

J is TRBJ2-1 and V is TRBV2, with D perhaps TRBD2 (7 bases). V was cut by 6 bases and J by 4 bases, with 19 bases left in between. This CDR3 contains 16 residues. Per germline, CDR1 SNHLY and CDR2 FYNNEI. CDR3 amino acids: CASSADPGGLYNEQFF. In DNA, the CDR3 is TGTGCCAGCAGCGCAGACCCGGGGGGCCTATACAATGAGCAGTTCTTC.

The chain recombines TRBV7-8 with TRBJ1-3, with D possibly matching TRBD1 (6 bases). This CDR3 comprises 17 residues. Trimming took off 4 bases at V and 3 bases at J, with 19 bases between the two ends. Germline lookup yields CDR1 SGHVS and CDR2 FQNEAQ. CDR3 loop: CASSSRARGANGNTIYF. The CDR3 coding sequence is TGTGCCAGCAGCTCCCGGGCCCGGGGGGCGAATGGAAACACCATATATTTT.

This clone was detected a few times. This chain links TRBV20-1 with TRBJ1-5; 11 positions match TRBD1. The CDR3 has 14 amino acids. V was clipped by 3 bases and J by 7 bases; unmatched bases: 5. Germline V gene data show CDR1 as DFQATT and CDR2 as SNEGSKA (reference sequence). This CDR3 reads CSASGQGAGQPQHF. The CDR3 DNA reads as TGCAGTGCTAGTGGACAGGGGGCTGGCCAGCCCCAGCATTTT.

The chain employs TRBV7-9 and TRBJ1-3, with TRBD1 as a possible D gene (5 bases). There are 15 residues in the CDR3. Trimming left V 5 bases short and J 3 bases short, with 14 bases between. Looked up from germline, CDR1 is SEHNR and CDR2 is FQNEAQ (reference sequence). The CDR3 reads CASSRGSTVGNTIYF. CDR3 nucleotides: TGTGCCAGCAGCCGCGGTTCGACAGTTGGAAACACCATATATTTT.

J is TRBJ2-1 and V is TRBV7-2, with TRBD2 as a possible D gene (6 bases). There are 13 residues in the CDR3. V lost 5 bases to trimming and J lost 8 bases, with 13 bases between them. Germline CDR1 SGHTA, CDR2 FQGNSA. CDR3 coding DNA: TGTGCCAGCAGCCTTTTGGAGGGCGATGAGCAGTTCTTC. Protein: CASSLLEGDEQFF.

Here the CDR3 DNA reads TGTGCCAGCAGTGAAGGGACAGGGTCGTATGGCTACACCTTC. This codes for CASSEGTGSYGYTF. The V gene is TRBV6-4, the J gene TRBJ1-2; 9 nucleotides agree with TRBD1. This CDR3 has 14 residues. The V gene's germline CDR1 is MRHNA and CDR2 SNTAGT. V trimming: 3 bases; J trimming: 5 bases; junction bases outside the gene matches: 4.

The CDR3 sequence: CASSLDSAGGLNEQFF. The CDR3 DNA is TGTGCCAGCAGCTTAGATTCAGCGGGGGGGCTCAATGAGCAGTTCTTC. This chain links TRBV11-2 with TRBJ2-1; 10 positions agree with TRBD2. V lost 0 bases and J lost 6; bases outside the gene matches: 5. The CDR3 has 16 amino acids. Germline V CDR1 and CDR2: SGHAT, FQNNGV.

V usage is TRBV25-1 and J usage is TRBJ1-1, with D perhaps TRBD1 (5 bases). CDR3 length: 15 residues. The germline V gene has CDR1 MGHDK and CDR2 SYGVNS. V lost 1 base, J lost 3 bases, and 12 bases lay in between. The CDR3 region is CASSELGGAYTEAFF. DNA of the CDR3: TGTGCCAGCAGTGAATTGGGAGGGGCTTACACTGAAGCTTTCTTT.

This chain connects TRBV28 to TRBJ2-3, with D possibly being TRBD2 (6 bases). Germline V CDR1 and CDR2: MDHEN, SYDVKM. The CDR3 consists of 14 residues. Trimming stripped 3 bases from V and 2 bases from J, with 9 bases between. Here the CDR3 reads CASSFAGPTDTQYF. The CDR3 coding sequence is TGTGCCAGCAGTTTTGCGGGGCCCACAGATACGCAGTATTTT.

The rearrangement uses TRBV10-3 and TRBJ2-1; 14 bases fit TRBD2. This CDR3 comprises 16 residues. V trimming: 8 bases; J trimming: 0 bases; junction bases outside the gene matches: 3. Germline loops: CDR1 ENHRY, CDR2 SYGVKD. In DNA, the CDR3 is TGTGCCATCGGGACTAGCGGGGGCGGCTCCTACAATGAGCAGTTCTTC. It specifies CAIGTSGGGSYNEQFF.

This sequence joins TRBV6-1 and TRBJ1-4; perhaps TRBD1 as D (5 bases). Trimming stripped 2 bases from V and 2 bases from J, with 15 bases between. This CDR3 comprises 17 residues. The germline V gene has CDR1 MNHNS and CDR2 SASEGT. CDR3 bases: TGTGCCAGCAGTGAATGGTTGTGGGGGGAGACTAATGAAAAACTGTTTTTT. This encodes CASSEWLWGETNEKLFF.

The CDR3 loop reads CASRTNGLAGFNEQFF. The CDR3 nucleotides read TGTGCCAGTAGAACAAATGGACTAGCGGGGTTTAATGAGCAGTTCTTC. The gene calls are TRBV19 and TRBJ2-1, with 12 bases aligning to TRBD2. After removal of 6 bases from V and 7 bases from J, the junction contained 10 bases not matched to a gene. Looked up from germline, CDR1 is LNHDA and CDR2 is SQIVND (reference sequence). The CDR3 covers 16 residues.

The chain is built from TRBV29-1 and TRBJ2-1; the D gene is possibly TRBD1 (6 bases). The length of the CDR3 is 16 residues. Germline V gene sequence: CDR1 SQVTM, CDR2 ANQGSEA. Deletions cut 3 bases from V and 9 bases from J, with 24 bases between. The CDR3: CSVDPLQGRFGIEQFF. Here the CDR3 DNA reads TGCAGCGTTGACCCTCTACAGGGAAGATTTGGCATTGAGCAGTTCTTC.

This clone was counted only a few times. Written as DNA, the CDR3 is TGTGCCTGGAGCGCACAGGGAAACACCATATATTTT. Amino acid sequence: CAWSAQGNTIYF. This chain connects TRBV30 to TRBJ1-3; D remains unclear. This CDR3 contains 12 residues. Germline V CDR1 and CDR2: GTSNPN, SVGIG (reference sequence). The V end lost 3 bases, the J end lost 4 bases, and 7 bases lay between the germline ends.

This chain connects TRBV5-4 to TRBJ2-3, with 7 bases lining up with TRBD2. From germline, CDR1 is SGHNT and CDR2 YYREEE (reference sequence). CDR3 length equals 14 residues. V lost 3 bases, J lost 8 bases, and 9 bases stayed unmatched. The CDR3 spells CASSSRGNHGTQYF. The CDR3 DNA reads TGTGCCAGCAGCTCGCGGGGGAACCACGGTACGCAGTATTTT.

This clone was seen just once. This chain links TRBV18 with TRBJ1-3; D not resolved. The CDR3 is 16 residues long. Per the germline V gene, CDR1 is KGHSH and CDR2 is LQKENI. Trimming left V 3 bases short and J 2 bases short, with 14 bases between. CDR3 loop: CASSPKARQAGNTIYF. DNA of the CDR3: TGTGCCAGCTCACCCAAAGCCCGGCAGGCTGGAAACACCATATATTTT.

The chain carries TRBV14 and TRBJ2-5; 7 nucleotides align to TRBD2. Germline V gene lookup returns CDR1 SGHDN and CDR2 FVKESK. The length of the CDR3 is 15 residues. Losses at the gene ends were 1 base for V and 5 bases for J; bases not matched to a gene: 7. CDR3 in amino acids: CASSQVRQGGETQYF. CDR3 bases: TGTGCCAGCAGCCAAGTTCGGCAGGGAGGGGAGACCCAGTACTTC.

This chain links TRBV25-1 with TRBJ1-1; D is undetermined. Trimming left V 5 bases short and J 10 bases short, with 17 bases between. Germline-derived CDR1 and CDR2 are MGHDK and SYGVNS. CDR3 size: 13 residues. CDR3 nucleotide sequence: TGTGCCAGCAGTCTAGGTCTGTATGCTGGAGCTTTCTTT. Protein sequence: CASSLGLYAGAFF.

The gene calls are TRBV28 and TRBJ2-5; maybe TRBD2 (6 bases). This CDR3 contains 13 residues. V lost 5 bases and J lost 1, with 8 bases in between. The germline CDR1 and CDR2 sequences are MDHEN and SYDVKM. The CDR3 region is CASSAGGQETQYF. CDR3 DNA: TGTGCCAGCAGTGCCGGGGGCCAAGAGACCCAGTACTTC.

This clone has a single count. The rearrangement links TRBV28 to TRBJ1-1; 7 nucleotides agree with TRBD1. Germline CDR1 and CDR2: MDHEN and SYDVKM. The J segment lost 1 base and the V segment lost 10 bases, leaving 6 bases of the junction unmatched. The CDR3 covers 13 residues. CDR3 bases: TGTGCCACGAGGGACAGAGAGAACACTGAAGCTTTCTTT. Amino acid sequence: CATRDRENTEAFF.

The V call is TRBV2, the J call TRBJ1-6, with D tentatively TRBD1 (5 bases). V shed 1 base and J shed 3 bases, with 10 bases lying between them. The CDR3 spans 16 residues. Germline lookup yields CDR1 SNHLY and CDR2 FYNNEI. DNA of the CDR3: TGTGCCAGCAGTGAAGTTGGGGGGGGCTATAATTCACCCCTCCACTTT. Protein sequence: CASSEVGGGYNSPLHF.

The count of this clone is one. This sequence joins TRBV15 and TRBJ2-7, with 8 bases identical to TRBD1. J was trimmed by 1 base and V by 3 bases; bases with no gene match: 5. The CDR3 length is 15 residues. Germline V CDR1 and CDR2: LNHNV, YYDKDF (reference sequence). CDR3 in DNA: TGTGCCACCAGCAGGGGGACAGGTTCATCCTACGAGCAGTACGTC. Translated, it gives CATSRGTGSSYEQYV.

DNA of the CDR3: TGTGCCAGCACCAATGGTGGACAGAGGGAGAGGAACGAGCAGTACGTC. Protein sequence: CASTNGGQRERNEQYV. This chain uses TRBV11-3 with TRBJ2-7; tentative D call: TRBD1 (6 bases). Trimming took 7 bases from V and 5 from J, leaving 24 bases between them. The CDR3 is 16 amino acids. Germline V lookup: CDR1 SGHNT, CDR2 YENEEA.

The J gene is TRBJ1-6, the V gene TRBV2; D is perhaps TRBD1 (5 bases). V shed 7 bases and J shed 9 bases, with 16 bases lying between them. CDR1 and CDR2 from the germline V gene are SNHLY and FYNNEI. The CDR3 runs 14 residues. CDR3 loop: CASMKGKLFSPLHF. The DNA for the CDR3 is TGTGCCAGCATGAAGGGGAAGCTTTTTTCACCCCTCCACTTT.